This is a list of T cell receptor beta chains from one sample in a study of shared clonotypes between healthy human individuals. The protocol was immunoSEQ multiplex PCR, while the TCRdb copy is restricted to in-frame clones and leaves out a portion. Of over a million clones in the sample, just under 99% were seen once. Sequenced material: naive CD4+ T cells sorted from blood. These receptors were obtained from a man in his thirties or forties in good health. CDR3s include the opening cysteine and the closing phenylalanine or tryptophan. D genes are given only for firm matches. Size is stated for part of the rows, as once, few or many counts, or as a class when the clone is expanded.

abundance,d_gene,j_gene,v_gene,CDR3aa,CDR3nt
NA,NA,TRBJ1-1,TRBV5-1,CASSPNRNMNTEAFF,TGCGCCAGCAGCCCCAACAGAAACATGAACACTGAAGCTTTCTTT
once,NA,TRBJ2-7,TRBV7-9,CASSSSAYEQYF,TGTGCCAGCAGCAGTAGCGCTTACGAGCAGTACTTC
NA,NA,TRBJ1-1,TRBV5-1,CASSSQVLNTEAFF,TGCGCCAGCAGCTCACAGGTGCTGAACACTGAAGCTTTCTTT
NA,TRBD2,TRBJ2-7,TRBV27,CASSPTTLGGAGVGYEQYF,TGTGCCAGCAGTCCCACAACCCTCGGAGGCGCGGGAGTAGGCTACGAGCAGTACTTC
NA,TRBD2,TRBJ2-1,TRBV11-3,CASSKRASGMGYNEQFF,TGTGCCAGCAGCAAACGGGCTAGCGGGATGGGGTACAATGAGCAGTTCTTC
NA,TRBD2,TRBJ2-7,TRBV9,CASSVGVSGAPYEQYF,TGTGCCAGCAGCGTAGGAGTTAGCGGGGCCCCCTACGAGCAGTACTTC
NA,TRBD2,TRBJ2-1,TRBV29-1,CSVVRGGRGNEQFF,TGCAGCGTTGTACGTGGCGGGAGGGGGAATGAGCAGTTCTTC
NA,NA,TRBJ2-6,TRBV5-1,CASSFDSKGYGSSGANVLTF,TGCGCCAGCAGCTTCGACTCGAAAGGGTACGGGAGCTCTGGGGCCAACGTCCTGACTTTC
NA,TRBD2,TRBJ2-3,TRBV2,CAITSGSAHTDTQYF,TGTGCCATAACCAGCGGGAGTGCACACACAGATACGCAGTATTTT
NA,NA,TRBJ2-1,TRBV5-1,CASSLRVNSIDEQFF,TGCGCCAGCAGCCTCAGGGTTAATAGTATAGATGAGCAGTTCTTC
NA,NA,TRBJ2-3,TRBV27,CASSFLGGGPTDTQYF,TGTGCCAGCAGTTTCCTTGGCGGTGGACCCACAGATACGCAGTATTTT
few,TRBD2,TRBJ2-1,TRBV7-9,CASSLAIAGPYNEQFF,TGTGCCAGCAGCTTAGCGATAGCGGGACCCTACAATGAGCAGTTCTTC
NA,NA,TRBJ1-1,TRBV9,CASSATGHPGDEAFF,TGTGCCAGCAGCGCCACGGGACATCCCGGGGATGAAGCTTTCTTT
NA,NA,TRBJ2-1,TRBV9,CASSVALYQKQFF,TGTGCCAGCAGCGTAGCTCTATATCAAAAGCAGTTCTTC
NA,TRBD1,TRBJ2-7,TRBV6-5,CASRGQWGPYEQYF,TGTGCCAGCAGGGGACAGTGGGGCCCCTACGAGCAGTACTTC
NA,TRBD2,TRBJ2-7,TRBV27,CASSPFMYSGSFYEQYF,TGTGCCAGCAGTCCCTTTATGTATAGCGGGAGTTTCTACGAGCAGTACTTC
NA,TRBD1,TRBJ2-3,TRBV5-1,CASGGTGGRDTQYF,TGCGCCAGCGGGGGGACAGGGGGCCGAGATACGCAGTATTTT
NA,NA,TRBJ2-7,TRBV10-1,CASSESGTLYEQYF,TGCGCCAGCAGTGAGTCGGGGACCCTCTACGAGCAGTACTTC
NA,NA,TRBJ2-2,TRBV9,CASSLPGTGELFF,TGTGCCAGCAGCCTACCCGGGACCGGGGAGCTGTTTTTT
NA,TRBD2,TRBJ2-1,TRBV19,CASSMTSGSYNEQFF,TGTGCCAGTAGTATGACTAGCGGGAGTTACAATGAGCAGTTCTTC
NA,NA,TRBJ2-7,TRBV5-1,CASSLGRFLDESLYSHEQYF,TGCGCCAGCAGCTTGGGCCGATTCCTGGACGAATCCCTCTACTCCCACGAGCAGTACTTC
NA,NA,TRBJ1-5,TRBV5-8,CASSSRGNQPQHF,TGTGCCAGCAGCTCCCGAGGCAATCAGCCCCAGCATTTT
once,NA,TRBJ1-2,TRBV30,CAWSRPSRADYGYTF,TGTGCCTGGAGTCGTCCCTCCAGGGCCGACTATGGCTACACCTTC
NA,NA,TRBJ2-1,TRBV18,CASFGTYRESSYNEQFF,TGTGCCAGCTTTGGGACGTACAGGGAGAGCTCCTACAATGAGCAGTTCTTC
NA,NA,TRBJ2-5,TRBV7-8,CASSLGQVQETQYF,TGTGCCAGCAGCTTAGGACAAGTCCAAGAGACCCAGTACTTC
NA,NA,TRBJ1-1,TRBV7-2,CASSITGLRTEAFF,TGTGCCAGCAGCATCACAGGGCTACGAACTGAAGCTTTCTTT
NA,TRBD1,TRBJ2-5,TRBV30,CAWTGGVKTQYF,TGTGCCTGGACAGGGGGCGTGAAGACCCAGTACTTC
NA,TRBD1,TRBJ2-5,TRBV7-9,CASSLDRVETQYF,TGTGCCAGCAGCCTGGACAGGGTTGAGACCCAGTACTTC
NA,TRBD1,TRBJ2-7,TRBV5-5,CASSLEGTGGFSYEQYF,TGTGCCAGCAGCTTGGAGGGGACAGGGGGTTTTAGCTACGAGCAGTACTTC
NA,TRBD2,TRBJ2-1,TRBV28,CASSFLREPDNEQFF,TGTGCCAGCAGTTTCTTGCGGGAGCCCGACAATGAGCAGTTCTTC